One sample yielded the 19 T cell receptor beta chains listed below, sequenced in a study of CD8 T cell repertoires and HIV-1 epitope variants. Profiling relied on immunoSEQ multiplex PCR, and the TCRdb table lists in-frame clones only, not all of them. This sample yields 90,000 or so clones, of which more than 65% are seen a single time; more than 25% belongs to the top ten. The sequenced material came from uncultured baseline CD8+ T cells from peripheral blood mononuclear cells (PBMCs). The receptors derive from a male donor with HIV.

This clone was observed many times. The J gene is TRBJ2-1, the V gene TRBV30, with D maybe TRBD2 (5 bases). V was trimmed by 2 bases and J by 8 bases, leaving 22 bases between them. Germline lookup yields CDR1 GTSNPN and CDR2 SVGIG (reference sequence). This CDR3 region has 16 residues. The CDR3 spells CAWSNPWKGEADEQFF. CDR3 DNA: TGTGCCTGGAGTAACCCCTGGAAGGGAGAAGCCGATGAGCAGTTCTTC.

The chain joins TRBV25-1 to TRBJ1-3; D may be TRBD1 (5 bases). CDR3 length equals 16 residues. The V end lost 5 bases, the J end lost 0 bases, and 14 bases lay between the germline ends. From germline, CDR1 is MGHDK and CDR2 SYGVNS. The CDR3 reads CASSPRGLHSGNTIYF. CDR3 nucleotides: TGTGCCAGCAGTCCTAGGGGCCTGCACTCTGGAAACACCATATATTTT.

The chain couples TRBV19 to TRBJ2-7; no clear D. Germline CDR1 LNHDA, CDR2 SQIVND (reference sequence). Trimming pared 3 bases from V and 0 bases from J, leaving 12 bases between. CDR3 length equals 15 residues. CDR3 nucleotides: TGTGCCAGTAGTATTGACTCCTGGAGCTCCTACGAGCAGTACTTC. This gives the protein CASSIDSWSSYEQYF.

This clone was seen a few times. The chain uses TRBV10-3 and TRBJ1-1; 7 nucleotides align to TRBD1. The V gene's germline CDR1 is ENHRY and CDR2 SYGVKD. The ends lost 6 bases at V and 1 base at J; junction bases unmatched: 5. The CDR3 covers 14 residues. The CDR3 loop reads CAISPQGGNTEAFF. Written as DNA, the CDR3 is TGTGCCATCAGCCCTCAGGGGGGGAACACTGAAGCTTTCTTT.

The V gene is TRBV5-1, the J gene TRBJ1-2, with TRBD1 identical over 10 bases. Germline trimming cut 0 bases from V and 6 bases from J; bases unmatched to any gene: 2. The CDR3 runs 14 residues. CDR1 SGHRS and CDR2 YFSETQ come from the germline V gene. CDR3 bases: TGCGCCAGCAGCTTGGTCGGGACAGGGGATGGCTACACCTTC. This encodes CASSLVGTGDGYTF.

The sample holds one count of this clone. The CDR3 DNA sequence: TGTGCCAGCTCACCACGTGTCTCCGGGACAGGGACCTACGAGCAGTACTTC. The encoded protein is CASSPRVSGTGTYEQYF. The chain links TRBV18 to TRBJ2-7; 9 bases are shared with TRBD1. Germline V gene sequence: CDR1 KGHSH, CDR2 LQKENI. Trimming removed 1 base from V and 2 bases from J; junction bases left unmatched: 9. The CDR3 is 17 amino acids.

The rearrangement links TRBV6-1 to TRBJ2-7, with TRBD2 matching 7 bases. The germline V gene encodes CDR1 MNHNS and CDR2 SASEGT. J lost 6 bases, V lost 2 bases, and 10 bases had no gene match. This CDR3 is 15 amino acids long. The DNA of the CDR3 is TGTGCCAGCAGTGAAATCTTGGGGCGCGGGGGCGAGCAGTACTTC. Protein product: CASSEILGRGGEQYF.

CDR3 protein: CASSAPGAGTDTQYF. The CDR3 nucleotides are TGTGCCAGCAGCGCCCCGGGAGCGGGGACAGATACGCAGTATTTT. The rearrangement links TRBV13 to TRBJ2-3; TRBD2 aligns across 7 bases. Germline-derived CDR1 and CDR2 are PRHDT and FYEKMQ (reference sequence). The CDR3 sequence is 15 residues long. Trimming removed 5 bases from V and 3 bases from J; junction bases left unmatched: 8.

This chain connects TRBV30 to TRBJ1-1, with D maybe TRBD1 (5 bases). The CDR3 totals 14 residues. The ends were cut back, 2 bases at V and 4 bases at J, with 14 bases in the middle. Germline-derived CDR1 and CDR2 are GTSNPN and SVGIG (reference sequence). Here the CDR3 reads CAWSSRAGLTEAFF. The CDR3 DNA sequence: TGTGCCTGGAGTAGTCGGGCAGGGCTCACTGAAGCTTTCTTT.

The chain carries TRBV6-5 and TRBJ2-2, with D unresolved. This CDR3 has 13 amino acids. The V end lost 2 bases, the J end lost 0 bases, and 1 base lay between the germline ends. Germline assignment: CDR1 MNHEY and CDR2 SVGAGI. CDR3 sequence: CASSYTNTGELFF. In DNA form, the CDR3 reads TGTGCCAGCAGTTACACGAACACCGGGGAGCTGTTTTTT.

The chain combines TRBV19 with TRBJ2-1; TRBD2 matches 8 bases. V trimming: 7 bases; J trimming: 4 bases; junction bases outside the gene matches: 9. CDR3 size: 15 residues. Germline V gene data show CDR1 as LNHDA and CDR2 as SQIVND (reference sequence). CDR3 DNA: TGTGCCAGTATTTCGGGGGCTAGCGGGTACAATGAGCAGTTCTTC. As protein: CASISGASGYNEQFF. The full variable domain, in which reference TRBV19 and TRBJ2-1 provide the parts outside the CDR3, is DGGITQSPKYLFRKEGQNVTLSCEQNLNHDAMYWYRQDPGQGLRLIYYSQIVNDFQKGDIAEGYSVSREKKESFPLTVTSAQKNPTAFYLCASISGASGYNEQFFGPGTRLTVL.

This clone was observed a handful of times. The chain links TRBV27 to TRBJ2-7; tentatively, D is TRBD1 or TRBD2 (5 bases each). Between the trimmed V and J ends, which lost 0 bases and 5 bases, there was a span of 23 bases. The CDR3 has 18 residues. The V gene's germline CDR1 is MNHEY and CDR2 SMNVEV (reference sequence). DNA for the CDR3: TGTGCCAGCAGTTTATCCGGGCAGGGAGCCAATATAGGGAACGAGCAGTACTTC. Amino acids: CASSLSGQGANIGNEQYF.

V and J are TRBV18 and TRBJ2-7, with D maybe TRBD2 (6 bases). There are 15 residues in the CDR3. The germline V gene has CDR1 KGHSH and CDR2 LQKENI. The V gene lost 1 base and the J gene lost 2 bases, with 12 bases spanning the gap. CDR3 DNA: TGTGCCAGCTCACCACTTGCGGGGCAAACCTACGAGCAGTACTTC. Its translation is CASSPLAGQTYEQYF.

This chain links TRBV28 with TRBJ1-2; D is possibly TRBD1 (6 bases). Looked up from germline, CDR1 is MDHEN and CDR2 is SYDVKM. Trimming left V 0 bases short and J 1 base short, with 9 bases between. There are 15 residues in the CDR3. In nucleotides, the CDR3 is TGTGCCAGCAGTTTATGGTCGGACAGTAACTATGGCTACACCTTC. Amino acid sequence: CASSLWSDSNYGYTF.

J is TRBJ2-7 and V is TRBV6-6; 8 bases agree with TRBD1. The germline V gene encodes CDR1 MNHNY and CDR2 SVGAGI (reference sequence). The CDR3 is 14 residues long. V lost 5 bases to trimming and J lost 7 bases; unmatched junction nucleotides: 10. The CDR3 nucleotides read TGTGCCAGCAGTGACGGACAGGGCCTGTGGGAGCAGTACTTC. Protein sequence: CASSDGQGLWEQYF.

The V call is TRBV30, the J call TRBJ1-1; a weak D match, TRBD1 (5 bases). Trimming stripped 5 bases from V and 7 bases from J, with 23 bases between. The CDR3 has 15 amino acids. In germline, CDR1 is GTSNPN, CDR2 SVGIG (reference sequence). The CDR3 DNA reads as TGTGCCTGGCTACAGTTGGGCAGGGAGAAGGATGAAGCTTTCTTT. Translating it yields CAWLQLGREKDEAFF.

This clone has a handful of counts. The chain uses TRBV5-1 and TRBJ2-7, with D uncertain. The CDR3 is 13 residues long. The germline V gene has CDR1 SGHRS and CDR2 YFSETQ. Trimming removed 1 base from V and 4 bases from J, with 9 bases in between. The CDR3 protein is CASSLRREYEQYF. The DNA for the CDR3 is TGCGCCAGCAGCTTGAGACGAGAATACGAGCAGTACTTC.

CDR3 region: CASSQLAGGGNEQFF. CDR3 bases: TGTGCCAGCAGCCAGCTAGCGGGAGGTGGTAATGAGCAGTTCTTC. The chain carries TRBV4-2 and TRBJ2-1; 11 nucleotides agree with TRBD2. Germline V gene sequence: CDR1 LGHNA, CDR2 YNFKEQ. There are 15 residues in the CDR3. The V segment lost 3 bases and the J segment 7 bases; nucleotides outside the gene matches: 5.

J is TRBJ2-1 and V is TRBV5-1; TRBD2 matches 8 bases. The V and J ends lost 0 bases and 5 bases, in that order; junction bases with no gene match: 7. Germline CDR1 SGHRS, CDR2 YFSETQ. The CDR3 is 16 residues long. The CDR3 loop is CASSLAGSGSNNEQFF. The CDR3 DNA reads TGCGCCAGCAGCTTGGCCGGCAGCGGGAGTAACAATGAGCAGTTCTTC.